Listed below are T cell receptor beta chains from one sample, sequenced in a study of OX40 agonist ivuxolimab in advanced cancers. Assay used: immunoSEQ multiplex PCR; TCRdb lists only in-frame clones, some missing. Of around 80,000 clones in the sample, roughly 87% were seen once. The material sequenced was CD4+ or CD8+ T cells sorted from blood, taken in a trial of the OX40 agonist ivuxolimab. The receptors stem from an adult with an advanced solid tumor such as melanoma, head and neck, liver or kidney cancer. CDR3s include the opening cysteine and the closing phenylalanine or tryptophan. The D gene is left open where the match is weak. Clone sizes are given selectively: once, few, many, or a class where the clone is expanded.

TGTGCCAGCAGCTTGGTTAGAGGGAGCTACGAGCAGTACTTC CASSLVRGSYEQYF TRBV5-6 - - TRBJ2-7
TGTGCCTGGAAAGGTCCGCGTCGTCTCACAGATACGCAGTATTTT CAWKGPRRLTDTQYF TRBV30 - - TRBJ2-3
TGTGCCAGCAGCCAAGATCTAACTAGCGGGGGGCCCGAGCAGTACTTC CASSQDLTSGGPEQYF TRBV4-2 TRBD2 - TRBJ2-7
TGCGCCAGCAGCCAAGAGCCAGGGGGACGCAATCAGCCCCAGCATTTT CASSQEPGGRNQPQHF TRBV4-1 TRBD1 - TRBJ1-5
TGTGCCAGCAGCTTTCGGCGCAACACTGAAGCTTTCTTT CASSFRRNTEAFF TRBV11-2 - - TRBJ1-1
TGTGTACGGAGGGCGGATAGCAATCAGCCCCAGCATTTT CVRRADSNQPQHF TRBV5-4 - - TRBJ1-5
TGTGCCAGCAGCCCCGAGGTGCTAGCGGGAGGTAGAGATACGCAGTATTTT CASSPEVLAGGRDTQYF TRBV2 TRBD2 - TRBJ2-3
TGTGCCAGCAGCTTAGCGGCTAGCGGGAGCTACGAGCAGTACTTC CASSLAASGSYEQYF TRBV7-9 TRBD2 - TRBJ2-7
TGTGCCAGCTCTCGGGGACAGGAAGAAAAACTGTTTTTT CASSRGQEEKLFF TRBV18 TRBD1 - TRBJ1-4
TGTGCCAGCAGCAAGAGCTCCTATAATTCACCCCTCCACTTT CASSKSSYNSPLHF TRBV11-3 - - TRBJ1-6
TGTGCCAGCACCCTTAGGTATGGAGATACGCAGTATTTT CASTLRYGDTQYF TRBV7-2 - - TRBJ2-3
TGTGCCACCAGCAGAGGGGACCCGATGAGCACAGATACGCAGTATTTT CATSRGDPMSTDTQYF TRBV15 - - TRBJ2-3
TGTGCCAGCAGTCATGGGGACAGGGTTGATACGCAGTATTTT CASSHGDRVDTQYF TRBV28 TRBD1 - TRBJ2-3
TGTGCCAGCAGCTTAGAAACGGGGAGATTAGACAAACTGTTTTTT CASSLETGRLDKLFF TRBV7-8 - - TRBJ1-4
TGTGCCAGCAGCCTTAGGGGATATAGCGATGAGCAGTTCTTC CASSLRGYSDEQFF TRBV7-9 - few TRBJ2-1
TGTGCCAGCTCACCAAGGACAGTGAACACTGAAGCTTTCTTT CASSPRTVNTEAFF TRBV18 - - TRBJ1-1
TGTGCCAGCTCACCTTCGGGGGGCCCTTACGACGGGGCTTTCTTT CASSPSGGPYDGAFF TRBV18 - - TRBJ1-1
TGTGCCAGCAGCTTGGGGACAGGGATCGTGGACGAGCAGTACTTC CASSLGTGIVDEQYF TRBV5-5 TRBD1 - TRBJ2-7
TGCGCCAGCAGCCCGGGGACAGGACGGGAAAAACTGTTTTTT CASSPGTGREKLFF TRBV5-1 TRBD1 - TRBJ1-4
TGCGCCAGCAGCCGATCCACAGCGAACACTGAAGCTTTCTTT CASSRSTANTEAFF TRBV5-1 - - TRBJ1-1
TGTGCCAGCAGCCAGGGTCACAGGGGCTCTGGAAACACCATATATTTT CASSQGHRGSGNTIYF TRBV4-2 TRBD1 - TRBJ1-3
TGTGCCAGCAGCTTGGGTAGCGGGAACACCGGGGAGCTGTTTTTT CASSLGSGNTGELFF TRBV7-9 - - TRBJ2-2